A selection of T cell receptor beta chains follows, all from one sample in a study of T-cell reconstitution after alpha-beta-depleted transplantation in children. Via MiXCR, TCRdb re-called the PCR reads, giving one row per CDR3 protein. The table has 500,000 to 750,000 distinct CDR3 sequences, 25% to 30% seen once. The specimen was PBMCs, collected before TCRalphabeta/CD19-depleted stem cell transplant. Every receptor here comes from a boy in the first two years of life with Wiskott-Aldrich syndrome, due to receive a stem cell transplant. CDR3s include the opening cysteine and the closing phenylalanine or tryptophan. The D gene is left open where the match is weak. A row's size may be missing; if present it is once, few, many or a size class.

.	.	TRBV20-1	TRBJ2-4	TGCAGTGCCTCACGATTTCTAGCCAAAAACATTCAGTACTTC	CSASRFLAKNIQYF
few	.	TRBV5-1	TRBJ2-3	TGCGCCAGCAGCTTTCGCAGGGTCACAGATACGCAGTATTTT	CASSFRRVTDTQYF
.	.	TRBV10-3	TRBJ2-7	TGTGCCATCAGTCGGATTTTCTACGAGCAGTACTTC	CAISRIFYEQYF
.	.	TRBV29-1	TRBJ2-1	TGCAGCGCCGTCGCGCCTGAGCAGTTCTTC	CSAVAPEQFF
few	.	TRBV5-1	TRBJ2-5	TGCGCCAGCAGCTATCAGGGGTTACGGCAAGAGACCCAGTACTTC	CASSYQGLRQETQYF
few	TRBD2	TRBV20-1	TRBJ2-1	TGCAGTGCTAGGACTAGCGGAATCTACAATGAGCAGTTCTTC	CSARTSGIYNEQFF
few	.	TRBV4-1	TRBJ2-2	TGCGCCAGCAGCCATGCGGGCAAAAACACCGGGGAGCTGTTTTTT	CASSHAGKNTGELFF
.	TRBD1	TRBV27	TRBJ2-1	TGTGCCAGCAGCTACGGCACGCGCGGACAGGGCGAGTTCTTC	CASSYGTRGQGEFF
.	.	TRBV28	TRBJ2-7	TGTGCCAGCAGTTTAAGCCCCTCTGGTATTTGTCTGTTC	CASSLSPSGICLF
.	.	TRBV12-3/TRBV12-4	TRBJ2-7	TGTGCCAGCAGTTTAAAGGACTACTACGAGCAGTACTTC	CASSLKDYYEQYF
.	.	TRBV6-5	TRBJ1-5	TGTGCCAGCAGAGCTGGACGGTATAGCAATCAGCCCCAGCATTTT	CASRAGRYSNQPQHF
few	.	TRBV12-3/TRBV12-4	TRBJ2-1	TGTGCCAGCAGGGGATCCCGGCTAGCCGAGAATGAGCAGTTCTTC	CASRGSRLAENEQFF
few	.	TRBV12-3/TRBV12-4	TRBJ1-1	TGTGCCAGCAGGGGGACGGTCACTGAAGCTTTCTTT	CASRGTVTEAFF
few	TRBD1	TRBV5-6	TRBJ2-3	TGTGCCAGCCGGCCGTGGGGACAGAATTTGGCAGATACGCAGTATTTT	CASRPWGQNLADTQYF
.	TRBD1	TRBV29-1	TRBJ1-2	TGCAGCGCGGGATTGACAGGGAAAGGTGACTATGGCTACACCTTC	CSAGLTGKGDYGYTF
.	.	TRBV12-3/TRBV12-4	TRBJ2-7	TGTGCCAGCAGTTTGTCAGCGACCTACGAGCAGTACTTC	CASSLSATYEQYF
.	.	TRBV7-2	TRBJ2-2	TGTGCCAGCAGCCGGGCCACCGGGGAGCTGTTTTTT	CASSRATGELFF
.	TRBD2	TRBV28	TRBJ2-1	TGTGCCAGCACCCTGAGCGGGAGGGGCTACAATGAGCAGTTCTTC	CASTLSGRGYNEQFF
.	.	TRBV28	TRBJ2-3	TGTGCCAGCTTCTTTGGAGCCGGGGCTACGCAGTATTTT	CASFFGAGATQYF
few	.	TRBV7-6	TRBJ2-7	TGTGCCAGCAGCCCCCTACCTGGGGCAGGGAACGAGCAGTACTTC	CASSPLPGAGNEQYF